This T cell receptor beta chain comes out of a study of blood T cell repertoires in COVID-19. Germline lookup yields CDR1 SGDLS and CDR2 YYNGEE. V gave up 4 bases and J gave up 4 bases, with 9 bases separating them. The CDR3 consists of 13 residues. Clones were sequenced by immunoSEQ multiplex PCR, and TCRdb holds only the in-frame ones, with some missing. The sample contains nearly 55,000 clones, about 86% of which appear only once. The source material was peripheral blood. The sequence was obtained from a man in his 70s with active COVID-19. The chain combines TRBV9 with TRBJ1-5; maybe TRBD1 (5 bases). CDR3 sequence (DNA): TGTGCCAGCAGCCAGGGTTTGAATCAGCCCCAGCATTTT. Translated, it gives CASSQGLNQPQHF.